This T cell receptor beta chain was recovered during a study of blood T cells in healthy people across ages. The study's findings and limits: Higher diversity, along with more naive CD4+ cells, distinguished long-lived donors from aged donors. In the absence of known donor CMV status, changes in expanded clonotypes were possibly confounded.

Sample-barcoded 5' priming and a J-beta primer mix drove a second PCR of roughly 7 to 11 cycles. TCRdb ran MiXCR on the 5' RACE reads and lists one entry per CDR3 protein. Of about 620,000 distinct CDR3 sequences listed, under 65% are singletons. Germline CDR1 is MDHEN and CDR2 is SYDVKM. V was shortened by 1 base and J by 10 bases, with 10 bases between the two germline ends. The CDR3 length is 12 residues. As regards this clonotype: The antigen is undetermined.

Collection of around 10 milliliters of peripheral blood was performed for each donor. The sample consisted of blood. This clonotype was obtained from an elderly woman in good health. The chain recombines TRBV28 with TRBJ1-1; weak D call: TRBD1 (5 bases). CDR3 DNA: TGTGCCAGCAGTTTATTTGGGGCGGCAGCTTTCTTT. As protein: CASSLFGAAAFF.